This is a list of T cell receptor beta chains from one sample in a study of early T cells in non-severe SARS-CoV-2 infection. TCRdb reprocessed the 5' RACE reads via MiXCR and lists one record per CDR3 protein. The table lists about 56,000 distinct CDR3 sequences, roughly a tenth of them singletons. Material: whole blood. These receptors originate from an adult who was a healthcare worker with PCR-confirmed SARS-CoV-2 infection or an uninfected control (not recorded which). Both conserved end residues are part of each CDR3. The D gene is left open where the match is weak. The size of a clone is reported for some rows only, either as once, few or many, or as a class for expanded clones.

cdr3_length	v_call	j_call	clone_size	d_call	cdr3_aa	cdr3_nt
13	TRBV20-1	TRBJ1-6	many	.	CSASGPLNSPLHF	TGCAGTGCTAGCGGCCCTCTAAATTCACCCCTCCACTTT
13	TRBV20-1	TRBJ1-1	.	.	CSANERGDTEAFF	TGCAGTGCTAATGAGAGAGGGGACACTGAAGCTTTCTTT
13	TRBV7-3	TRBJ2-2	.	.	CASSLYYAGELFF	TGTGCCAGCAGCCTCTACTACGCCGGGGAGCTGTTTTTT
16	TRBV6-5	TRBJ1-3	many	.	CASSYDFRLSGNTIYF	TGTGCCAGCAGTTATGATTTTCGCCTCTCTGGAAACACCATATATTTT
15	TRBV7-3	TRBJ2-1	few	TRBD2	CASSVASGPYNEQFF	TGTGCCAGCAGCGTGGCTAGCGGACCCTACAATGAGCAGTTCTTC
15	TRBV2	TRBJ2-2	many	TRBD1	CASSEGQGHTGELFF	TGTGCCAGCAGTGAGGGACAGGGGCACACCGGGGAGCTGTTTTTT
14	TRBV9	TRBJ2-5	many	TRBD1	CASSAGTGRETQYF	TGTGCCAGCAGCGCCGGGACAGGGCGAGAGACCCAGTACTTC
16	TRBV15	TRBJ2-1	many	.	CATSRVNRARGNEQFF	TGTGCCACCAGCAGAGTGAACAGGGCCCGAGGAAATGAGCAGTTCTTC
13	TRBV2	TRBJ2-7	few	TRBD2	CASQTSGSYEQYF	TGTGCCAGTCAGACTAGCGGGAGTTACGAGCAGTACTTC
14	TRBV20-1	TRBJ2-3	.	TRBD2	CSAVNSGRGNTQYF	TGCAGTGCGGTTAATAGCGGGAGGGGTAATACGCAGTATTTT
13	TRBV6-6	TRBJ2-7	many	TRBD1	CASSEGTVYEQYF	TGTGCCAGCAGCGAGGGGACAGTCTACGAGCAGTACTTC
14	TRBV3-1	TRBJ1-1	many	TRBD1	CACSEWTGESEAFF	TGTGCCTGCAGCGAATGGACAGGGGAAAGTGAAGCTTTCTTT
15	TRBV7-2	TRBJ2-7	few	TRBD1	CASSLVGTGPYEQYF	TGTGCCAGCAGCTTAGTGGGGACAGGGCCGTACGAGCAGTACTTC
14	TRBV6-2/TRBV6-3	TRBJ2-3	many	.	CASSYAGPEDTQYF	TGTGCCAGCAGTTACGCGGGGCCGGAGGATACGCAGTATTTT
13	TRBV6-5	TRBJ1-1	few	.	CASSYGGNTEAFF	TGTGCCAGCAGTTACGGCGGGAACACTGAAGCTTTCTTT
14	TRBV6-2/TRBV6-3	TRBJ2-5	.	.	CASSPWTVRETQYF	TGTGCCAGCAGTCCTTGGACGGTCCGAGAGACCCAGTACTTC